This T cell receptor beta chain stems from a study of identifying expanded T cells in peripheral blood. Some clones are missing from TCRdb's copy, which holds only in-frame ones; the method was immunoSEQ multiplex PCR. The sample lists around 120,000 clones, about 89% occurring once. Sequenced input: blood. This TCR derives from a person aged 18 to 70 in good health.

DNA for the CDR3: TGTGCCAGCAGCAAGATGACGGTGGGATTGCCCTACAATGAGCAGTTCTTC. Amino acid sequence: CASSKMTVGLPYNEQFF. The chain employs TRBV21-1 and TRBJ2-1. TRBV21-1 is tagged as a pseudogene. This CDR3 region has 17 residues.